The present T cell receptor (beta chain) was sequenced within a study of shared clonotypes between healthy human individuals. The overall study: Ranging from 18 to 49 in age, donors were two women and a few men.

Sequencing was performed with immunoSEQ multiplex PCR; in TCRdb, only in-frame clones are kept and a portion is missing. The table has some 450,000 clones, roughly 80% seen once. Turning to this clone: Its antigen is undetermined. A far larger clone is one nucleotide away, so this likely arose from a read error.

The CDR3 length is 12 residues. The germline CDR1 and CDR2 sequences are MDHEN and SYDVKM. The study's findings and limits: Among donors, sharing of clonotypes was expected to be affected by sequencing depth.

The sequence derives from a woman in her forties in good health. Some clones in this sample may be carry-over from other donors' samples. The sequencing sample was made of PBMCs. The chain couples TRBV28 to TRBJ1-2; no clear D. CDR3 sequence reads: CAGSSRTYGYTF. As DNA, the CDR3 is TGTGCCGGCAGTTCGCGGACCTATGGCTACACCTTC.